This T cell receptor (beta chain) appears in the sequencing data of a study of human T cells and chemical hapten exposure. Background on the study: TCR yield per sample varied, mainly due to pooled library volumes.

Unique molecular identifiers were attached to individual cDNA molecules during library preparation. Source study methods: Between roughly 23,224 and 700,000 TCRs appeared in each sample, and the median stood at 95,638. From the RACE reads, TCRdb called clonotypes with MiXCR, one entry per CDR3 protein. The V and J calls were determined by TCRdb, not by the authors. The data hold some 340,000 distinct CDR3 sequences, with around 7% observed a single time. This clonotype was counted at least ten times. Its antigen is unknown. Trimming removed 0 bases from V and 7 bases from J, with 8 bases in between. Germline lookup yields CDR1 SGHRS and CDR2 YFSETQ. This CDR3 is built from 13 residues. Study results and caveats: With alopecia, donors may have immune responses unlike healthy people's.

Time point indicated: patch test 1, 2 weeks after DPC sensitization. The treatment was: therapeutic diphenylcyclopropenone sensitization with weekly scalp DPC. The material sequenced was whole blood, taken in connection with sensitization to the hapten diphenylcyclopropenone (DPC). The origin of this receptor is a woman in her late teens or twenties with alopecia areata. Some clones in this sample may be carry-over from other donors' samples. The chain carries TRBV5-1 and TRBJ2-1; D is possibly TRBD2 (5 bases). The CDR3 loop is CASSLAGVNEQFF. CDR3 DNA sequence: TGCGCCAGCAGCTTGGCCGGGGTGAATGAGCAGTTCTTC.